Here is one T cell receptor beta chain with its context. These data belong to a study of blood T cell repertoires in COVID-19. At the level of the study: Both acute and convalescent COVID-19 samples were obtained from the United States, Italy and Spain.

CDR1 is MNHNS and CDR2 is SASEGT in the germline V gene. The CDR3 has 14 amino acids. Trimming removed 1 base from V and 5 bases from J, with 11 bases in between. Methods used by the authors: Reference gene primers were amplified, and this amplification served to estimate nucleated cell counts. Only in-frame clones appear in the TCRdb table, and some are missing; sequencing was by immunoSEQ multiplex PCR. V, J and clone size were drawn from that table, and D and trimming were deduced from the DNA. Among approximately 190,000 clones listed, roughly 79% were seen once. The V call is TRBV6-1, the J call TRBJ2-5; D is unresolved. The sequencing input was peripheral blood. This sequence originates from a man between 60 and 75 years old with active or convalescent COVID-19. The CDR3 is CASSEGGDAETQYF. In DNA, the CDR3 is TGTGCCAGCAGTGAAGGAGGAGATGCGGAGACCCAGTACTTC.